This T cell receptor (beta chain) was found in a study of blood T cell repertoires in COVID-19. Study as a whole: Sites in the United States, Italy and Spain provided acute and convalescent COVID-19 samples. PBMCs, B-cell-depleted T cells, or T cells provided the cDNA or gDNA that made up the material.

In the original workflow: Nucleated cell counts were estimated from reference gene primer amplification. Assay used: immunoSEQ multiplex PCR; TCRdb lists only in-frame clones, some missing. V, J and clone size derive from that table, while D and trimming were established from the DNA sequence. The sample includes 50,000 to 75,000 clones, around three quarters of them seen just once. The CDR3 sequence is 10 residues long. Looked up from germline, CDR1 is SGHAT and CDR2 is FQNNGV. The V and J ends lost 6 bases and 7 bases respectively, with 4 bases between them. The sequence was collected from a man aged 60 to 75 with acute or convalescent COVID-19. V usage is TRBV11-2 and J usage is TRBJ2-1; D remains ambiguous. What was sequenced was peripheral blood. In DNA, the CDR3 is TGTGCCAGCAGTTCGAATGAGCAGTTCTTC. Amino acids: CASSSNEQFF.